This TCR beta chain appears in the sequencing data of a study of shared clonotypes between healthy human individuals. Turning to the study itself: The plates for each donor numbered three CD4 naive, three CD4 memory, two CD8 naive and one CD8 memory.

Germline V gene lookup returns CDR1 SGHNT and CDR2 YYREEE (reference sequence). V lost 5 bases and J 5 bases, leaving 11 bases between the germline ends. CDR3 length equals 13 residues. This table comes from immunoSEQ multiplex PCR, and its TCRdb copy is limited to in-frame clones, with some not included. The profile covers roughly 2.5 million clones, with around 94% appearing a single time and around 0.14% taken by the ten largest. The receptor was derived from a man younger than 30 in good health. Sequences were obtained from naive CD4+ T cells sorted from blood. The subset here: CD45RA+ positively selected. V and J are TRBV5-4 and TRBJ2-4; a possible D gene is TRBD1 (6 bases). In DNA, the CDR3 is TGTGCCAGCAGTCCTGGGGGCGAAAACATTCAGTACTTC. Translating gives CASSPGGENIQYF.